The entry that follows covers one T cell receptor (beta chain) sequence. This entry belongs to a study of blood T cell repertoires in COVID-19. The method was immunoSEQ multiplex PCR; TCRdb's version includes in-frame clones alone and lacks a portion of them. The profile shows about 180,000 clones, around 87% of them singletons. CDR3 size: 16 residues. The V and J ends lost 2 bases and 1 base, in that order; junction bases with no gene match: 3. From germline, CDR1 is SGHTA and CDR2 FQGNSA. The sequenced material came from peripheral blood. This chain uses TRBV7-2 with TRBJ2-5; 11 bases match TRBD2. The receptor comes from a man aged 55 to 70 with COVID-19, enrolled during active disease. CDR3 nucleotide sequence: TGTGCCAGCAGCTTATTTAGCGGGGGGGCCCAAGAGACCCAGTACTTC. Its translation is CASSLFSGGAQETQYF.